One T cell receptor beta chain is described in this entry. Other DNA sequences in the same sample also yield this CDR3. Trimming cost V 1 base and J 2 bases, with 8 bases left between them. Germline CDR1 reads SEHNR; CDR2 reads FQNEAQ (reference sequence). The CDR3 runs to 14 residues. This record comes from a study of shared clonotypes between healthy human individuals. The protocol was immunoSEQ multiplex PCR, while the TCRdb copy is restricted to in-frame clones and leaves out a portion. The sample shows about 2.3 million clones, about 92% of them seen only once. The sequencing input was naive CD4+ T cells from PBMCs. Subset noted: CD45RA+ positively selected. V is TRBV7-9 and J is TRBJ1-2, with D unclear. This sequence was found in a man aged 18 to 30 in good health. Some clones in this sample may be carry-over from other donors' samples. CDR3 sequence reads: CASSLGQPNYGYTF. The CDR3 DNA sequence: TGTGCCAGCAGCTTAGGGCAGCCCAACTATGGCTACACCTTC. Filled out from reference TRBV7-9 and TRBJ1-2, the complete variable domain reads DTGVSQNPRHKITKRGQNVTFRCDPISEHNRLYWYRQTLGQGPEFLTYFQNEAQLEKSRLLSDRFSAERPKGSFSTLEIQRTEQGDSAMYLCASSLGQPNYGYTFGSGTRLTVV.